The 5 T cell receptor beta chains in this list originate from one sample, sequenced in a study of T cells after yellow fever vaccination. Via MiXCR, TCRdb re-called the 5' RACE reads, giving one row per CDR3 protein. The sample consists of around 590,000 distinct CDR3 sequences, 10% to 15% of them appearing once. The source material was PBMCs, sampled on the day of the yellow fever booster vaccination. The receptors were gathered from a man aged 30 to 39 who received the YFV17D yellow fever vaccine.

This clonotype was seen only a few times. The rearrangement links TRBV12-3 or TRBV12-4 to TRBJ2-1, with 8 bases that match TRBD1. Trimming at V came to 5 bases and at J to 12 bases, leaving 6 bases not matched to a gene. The CDR3 extends over 12 amino acids. The DNA of the CDR3 is TGTGCCAGCAGTCGGACAGGGTTTTGGCAGTTCTTC. Translating it yields CASSRTGFWQFF.

J is TRBJ2-2 and V is TRBV5-5; maybe TRBD1 (8 bases). Looked up from germline, CDR1 is SGHKS and CDR2 is YYEKEE (reference sequence). The CDR3 is 16 residues long. V lost 6 bases to trimming and J lost 5 bases, with 20 bases between them. In nucleotides, the CDR3 is TGTGCCAGCACCCTGGGGGGGACAGGAAGGACCGGGGAGCTGTTTTTT. Protein product: CASTLGGTGRTGELFF.

The chain recombines TRBV15 with TRBJ1-3, with D unclear. The length of the CDR3 is 15 residues. The V end was cut by 0 bases, the J end by 1 base, with 7 bases between. The germline CDR1 and CDR2 sequences are LNHNV and YYDKDF (reference sequence). CDR3 loop: CATSREGGSGNTIYF. The CDR3 DNA reads as TGTGCCACCAGCAGAGAAGGAGGGTCTGGAAACACCATATATTTT.

This clonotype turned up a few times. The V call is TRBV15, the J call TRBJ2-3; tentatively, D is TRBD2 (6 bases). Trimming pared 2 bases from V and 1 base from J, leaving 16 bases between. Germline V gene sequence: CDR1 LNHNV, CDR2 YYDKDF (reference sequence). The CDR3 spans 17 residues. Here the CDR3 DNA reads TGTGCCACCAGCAGATCCGAGCGGGTCCCTGGCACAGATACGCAGTATTTT. Its translation is CATSRSERVPGTDTQYF.

The genes are TRBV20-1 and TRBJ2-1; no definite D call. Germline V CDR1 and CDR2: DFQATT, SNEGSKA (reference sequence). This CDR3 has 13 amino acids. In DNA, the CDR3 is TGCAGCATCCTTGCGGACTCCTACAATGAGCAGTTCTTC. Translating gives CSILADSYNEQFF.